These 13 T cell receptor beta chains were sequenced from one sample in a study of T-cell reconstitution after alpha-beta-depleted transplantation in children. Molecular barcoding with unique molecular identifiers was used for the TCRbeta library. TCRdb ran MiXCR on the PCR reads and lists one entry per CDR3 protein. The data hold about 980,000 distinct CDR3 sequences, with about 31% observed a single time. This sample comprised PBMCs, mostly from graft donor cells, obtained 360 days after TCRalphabeta/CD19-depleted stem cell transplant. Every receptor here comes from a boy under two years old who had a stem cell transplant for SCID, so the T cells may come from the graft donor.

The CDR3 here is CASRVSGRGATGELFF. In DNA form, the CDR3 reads TGTGCCAGCAGGGTCTCGGGCAGGGGGGCCACCGGGGAGCTGTTTTTT. J is TRBJ2-2 and V is TRBV11-2, with D possibly matching TRBD1 (7 bases). Trimming took off 6 bases at V and 4 bases at J, with 18 bases between the two ends. Per the germline V gene, CDR1 is SGHAT and CDR2 is FQNNGV. CDR3 length: 16 amino acids. The full variable domain, with the rest looked up from reference TRBV11-2 and TRBJ2-2, is EAGVAQSPRYKIIEKRQSVAFWCNPISGHATLYWYQQILGQGPKLLIQFQNNGVVDDSQLPKDRFSAERLKGVDSTLKIQPAKLEDSAVYLCASRVSGRGATGELFFGEGSRLTVL.

The J gene is TRBJ2-3, the V gene TRBV3-1, with a tentative D call TRBD1 (6 bases). The CDR3 has 16 residues. V was clipped by 4 bases and J by 1 base, with 15 bases between them. Germline V gives CDR1 LGHDT, CDR2 YNNKEL (reference sequence). CDR3 residues: CASSRRGRAGTDTQYF. The CDR3 DNA sequence: TGTGCCAGCAGCCGCAGGGGCCGTGCGGGCACAGATACGCAGTATTTT.

The chain is built from TRBV12-3 or TRBV12-4 and TRBJ1-1; no clear D gene. The CDR3 is 14 amino acids. The V gene lost 4 bases and the J gene lost 1 base, with 10 bases spanning the gap. The CDR3 sequence: CASSSDGRNTEAFF. The CDR3 nucleotides are TGTGCCAGCAGTTCAGACGGACGGAACACTGAAGCTTTCTTT.

The genes are TRBV12-3 or TRBV12-4 and TRBJ2-7; 9 bases are a match to TRBD1. The CDR3 runs to 15 residues. With 5 bases clipped from V and 3 bases from J, the junction kept 8 bases outside the gene matches. CDR3 sequence (DNA): TGTGCCAGCAGTCCGACAGGGGGACCCTTCTACGAGCAGTACTTC. It encodes CASSPTGGPFYEQYF.

In its sample, this clonotype was seen a few times. The rearrangement links TRBV5-1 to TRBJ2-3; maybe TRBD1 (6 bases). The CDR3 is 15 residues long. V was pared by 4 bases and J by 5 bases, with 17 bases between. Germline V gene lookup returns CDR1 SGHRS and CDR2 YFSETQ. CDR3 DNA sequence: TGCGCCAGCAGCCCCCCACAGGGCGATGGAGATACGCAGTATTTT. Protein product: CASSPPQGDGDTQYF. The full variable domain, completed using reference TRBV5-1 and TRBJ2-3, is KAGVTQTPRYLIKTRGQQVTLSCSPISGHRSVSWYQQTPGQGLQFLFEYFSETQRNKGNFPGRFSGRQFSNSRSEMNVSTLELGDSALYLCASSPPQGDGDTQYFGPGTRLTVL.

The chain has TRBV10-3 and TRBJ1-1; 9 bases align to TRBD1. Germline trimming cut 6 bases from V and 4 bases from J; bases unmatched to any gene: 6. The CDR3 consists of 14 residues. Germline V lookup: CDR1 ENHRY, CDR2 SYGVKD. The CDR3 region has the DNA TGTGCCATCAGGCCCGACAGGGGGACCACTGAAGCTTTCTTT. Translation: CAIRPDRGTTEAFF.

This chain joins TRBV7-2 and TRBJ2-2; 8 bases align to TRBD2. V shed 6 bases and J 7 bases; nucleotides not matched to a gene: 13. Germline V gene data show CDR1 as SGHTA and CDR2 as FQGNSA. The CDR3 spans 16 residues. CDR3 region: CASSPRGLGLHGELFF. The CDR3 DNA reads as TGTGCCAGCAGTCCCCGGGGACTAGGGTTACACGGGGAGCTGTTTTTT.

This clonotype was seen more than once but under ten times. The rearrangement joins TRBV7-9 to TRBJ1-5, with unresolved D. The germline gives CDR1 SEHNR, CDR2 FQNEAQ (reference sequence). Trimming cost V 4 bases and J 1 base, with 11 bases left between them. The CDR3 consists of 15 residues. The CDR3 sequence: CASSSSPGSNQPQHF. CDR3 nucleotides: TGTGCCAGCAGCTCCTCCCCGGGGAGCAATCAGCCCCAGCATTTT. The full variable domain, completed using reference TRBV7-9 and TRBJ1-5, is DTGVSQNPRHKITKRGQNVTFRCDPISEHNRLYWYRQTLGQGPEFLTYFQNEAQLEKSRLLSDRFSAERPKGSFSTLEIQRTEQGDSAMYLCASSSSPGSNQPQHFGDGTRLSIL.

The rearrangement links TRBV5-1 to TRBJ2-1, with D unresolved. The CDR3 runs 15 residues. CDR1 and CDR2 (germline): SGHRS, YFSETQ. V was trimmed by 4 bases and J by 2 bases, leaving 13 bases between them. CDR3 DNA sequence: TGCGCCAGCAGCCACAGACTCGTTGCCTACAATGAGCAGTTCTTC. Translation: CASSHRLVAYNEQFF.

The rearrangement joins TRBV29-1 to TRBJ1-4, with a possible D match to TRBD1 (6 bases). With 7 bases removed from V and 1 base from J, the gap between germline ends came to 7 bases. CDR3 length equals 12 residues. Germline V CDR1 and CDR2: SQVTM, ANQGSEA. In nucleotides, the CDR3 is TGCAGCGCGGGACAAACTAATGAAAAACTGTTTTTT. It specifies CSAGQTNEKLFF.

A few counts support this clonotype. This rearrangement joins TRBV24-1 to TRBJ2-5, with a possible D match to TRBD2 (5 bases). Trimming removed 1 base from V and 8 bases from J, with 7 bases in between. Germline V gives CDR1 KGHDR, CDR2 SFDVKD. The CDR3 is made up of 12 amino acids. CDR3 amino acids: CATSDFGGTQYF. The DNA of the CDR3 is TGTGCCACCAGTGATTTTGGAGGCACCCAGTACTTC.

This clonotype was recorded a few times. The gene calls are TRBV4-1 and TRBJ2-1; D unclear. The CDR3 extends over 14 amino acids. Germline loops: CDR1 MGHRA, CDR2 YSYEKL. The ends were cut back, 4 bases at V and 3 bases at J, with 10 bases in the middle. CDR3 sequence: CASSPMAGYNEQFF. CDR3 nucleotide sequence: TGCGCCAGCAGCCCCATGGCCGGCTACAATGAGCAGTTCTTC.

The table lists this clonotype with a few counts. The V gene is TRBV6-1, the J gene TRBJ2-4, with 7 bases aligning to TRBD1. V was pared by 6 bases and J by 0 bases, with 11 bases of the junction left unmatched. The V gene's germline CDR1 is MNHNS and CDR2 SASEGT. The CDR3 runs to 17 residues. The CDR3, as DNA: TGTGCCAGCAGCCCTCCTCCTTACAGGGGAGCCAAAAACATTCAGTACTTC. This codes for CASSPPPYRGAKNIQYF.